One and the same sample provided the 10 T cell receptor beta chains below, sequenced in a study of blood T cell repertoires in COVID-19. The assay was immunoSEQ multiplex PCR, and TCRdb's table has in-frame clones only and misses some. The sample includes about 43,000 clones, approximately 86% seen only once; the top ten take 9.6%. Material: peripheral blood. The receptor set was obtained from an elderly woman with active COVID-19.

This clone was observed a handful of times. The rearrangement links TRBV9 to TRBJ1-2, with 7 positions matching TRBD1. J gave up 8 bases and V 0 bases, and 10 bases lay outside the gene matches. The CDR3 is made up of 15 amino acids. Germline V gene lookup returns CDR1 SGDLS and CDR2 YYNGEE. Written as DNA, the CDR3 is TGTGCCAGCAGCGTAGCTCAGACAGGGCCAAAAGGCTACACCTTC. Translation gives CASSVAQTGPKGYTF. Full variable domain (remainder filled in from reference TRBV9 and TRBJ1-2): DSGVTQTPKHLITATGQRVTLRCSPRSGDLSVYWYQQSLDQGLQFLIQYYNGEERAKGNILERFSAQQFPDLHSELNLSSLELGDSALYFCASSVAQTGPKGYTFGSGTRLTVV.

The chain joins TRBV29-1 to TRBJ2-3; maybe TRBD2 (5 bases). Germline CDR1 is SQVTM and CDR2 is ANQGSEA. Trimming removed 1 base at V and 5 bases at J, with 13 bases between. This CDR3 spans 14 amino acids. The CDR3 nucleotides read TGCAGCGTTGAAGGCTTTGAGGGTCGAGATACGCAGTATTTT. Amino acids: CSVEGFEGRDTQYF.

The chain combines TRBV7-9 with TRBJ1-2, with D perhaps TRBD1 (5 bases). Germline values: CDR1 SEHNR, CDR2 FQNEAQ (reference sequence). The CDR3 has 16 residues. V lost 1 base to trimming and J lost 7 bases, with 19 bases between them. CDR3 sequence (DNA): TGTGCCAGCAGCTTAGGCGACGGCAGGGTAGCCTCTGGCTACACCTTC. Its translation is CASSLGDGRVASGYTF.

CDR3 coding DNA: TGTGCCAGCAGCTCATTAGGGGGCTCTAGCTATGGCTACACCTTC. Translated, it gives CASSSLGGSSYGYTF. This chain links TRBV5-6 with TRBJ1-2, with 7 bases lining up with TRBD1. With 3 bases clipped from V and 4 bases from J, the junction kept 9 bases outside the gene matches. Germline loops: CDR1 SGHDT, CDR2 YYEEEE. This CDR3 contains 15 residues.

In DNA form, the CDR3 reads TGTGCCAGCAGCTTAACGGGACAGGGGAACGATGAGCAGTTCTTC. Amino acid sequence: CASSLTGQGNDEQFF. The chain uses TRBV7-8 and TRBJ2-1; 10 bases are a match to TRBD1. The CDR3 loop spans 15 amino acids. Looked up from germline, CDR1 is SGHVS and CDR2 is FQNEAQ. Trimming cost V 2 bases and J 8 bases; bases outside gene matches: 6.

The rearrangement links TRBV7-2 to TRBJ2-4; maybe TRBD2 (7 bases). Germline V CDR1 and CDR2: SGHTA, FQGNSA. The ends were cut back, 6 bases at V and 7 bases at J, with 13 bases in the middle. This CDR3 contains 13 residues. CDR3 DNA: TGTGCCAGCAGTCTAAGGGGGGGGAACATTCAGTACTTC. Its translation is CASSLRGGNIQYF.

The chain links TRBV28 to TRBJ2-3; a weak D match, TRBD2 (6 bases). Germline loops: CDR1 MDHEN, CDR2 SYDVKM. Trimming cost V 2 bases and J 4 bases, with 10 bases left between them. This CDR3 has 14 amino acids. CDR3 amino acids: CASSLRGRPDTQYF. The CDR3 DNA is TGTGCCAGCAGTTTACGGGGGAGGCCAGATACGCAGTATTTT.

The V gene is TRBV28, the J gene TRBJ1-2, with D possibly TRBD1 on 6 matching bases. This CDR3 has 13 residues. Trimming took 6 bases from V and 2 from J, leaving 10 bases between them. Germline values: CDR1 MDHEN, CDR2 SYDVKM. In DNA, the CDR3 is TGTGCCAGCAGCCCCGGACAGAACTATGGCTACACCTTC. Translated, it gives CASSPGQNYGYTF.

The chain links TRBV9 to TRBJ1-2; weak D call: TRBD1 (6 bases). With 0 bases removed from V and 8 bases from J, the gap between germline ends came to 14 bases. The germline V gene encodes CDR1 SGDLS and CDR2 YYNGEE. This CDR3 contains 14 residues. CDR3 loop: CASSVEQGIRGYTF. DNA for the CDR3: TGTGCCAGCAGCGTAGAACAGGGTATACGGGGCTACACCTTC.

J is TRBJ2-2 and V is TRBV19, with 9 bases that match TRBD2. The CDR3 length is 16 residues. Germline CDR1 reads LNHDA; CDR2 reads SQIVND (reference sequence). J lost 7 bases, V lost 6 bases, and 12 bases had no gene match. Here the CDR3 reads CASRDHGGGANGELFF. DNA of the CDR3: TGTGCCAGTAGAGACCATGGCGGGGGGGCGAACGGGGAGCTGTTTTTT.